This T cell receptor (beta chain) was recovered during a study of cytomegalovirus exposure and HLA in healthy donors. Measured with immunoSEQ multiplex PCR; TCRdb has only the in-frame clones, and not every one. The table has about 110,000 clones, about nine tenths seen once. This CDR3 has 17 amino acids. Trimming took off 0 bases at V and 0 bases at J, with 13 bases between the two ends. Germline CDR1 and CDR2: SGDLS and YYNGEE. The sample consisted of PBMCs. The receptor's source is a woman between 18 and 30 years old in good health and CMV-seropositive. This chain links TRBV9 with TRBJ2-1; D possibly corresponds to TRBD1 (6 bases). The chain's CDR3 is CASSVGRQASSYNEQFF. The CDR3 DNA sequence: TGTGCCAGCAGCGTAGGAAGACAGGCTAGCTCCTACAATGAGCAGTTCTTC.